This T cell receptor (beta chain) was obtained from a study of shared clonotypes between healthy human individuals. Turning to this clone: The junction departs from germline at one end; a sequencing error may be responsible.

Researchers ran the assay at a deep level. Study processing details: ImmunoSEQ gave junction-only sequences without quality scores, so filtering differed. This table comes from immunoSEQ multiplex PCR, and its TCRdb copy is limited to in-frame clones, with some not included. V and J calls and clone size are as listed in that table; D and trimming were resolved from the DNA. The table shows some 450,000 clones, with roughly three quarters occurring only once. This CDR3 has 15 residues. Germline CDR1 is SEHNR and CDR2 is FQNEAQ (reference sequence). The healthy adult donors were HIV-negative and reported no recent acute infections or vaccinations. Each unsorted sample relied on roughly 84 million PBMCs as its source of genomic DNA.

This chain uses TRBV7-9 with TRBJ2-1; 7 bases are a match to TRBD1. What was sequenced was PBMCs. The receptor was isolated from a woman aged 40 to 50 in good health. Some clones in this sample may be carry-over from other donors' samples. CDR3 amino acids: CASRRPGQRYSEQFF. The DNA for the CDR3 is TGTGCCAGCAGGCGGCCGGGACAGAGATACAGTGAGCAGTTCTTC.